This T cell receptor beta chain was identified in a study of Ad26.COV2.S vaccination and SARS-CoV-2 variants. Treatment described: some 20 received Ad26.COV2.S at low or high dose, single or two shots; about 5 received placebo; per-sample allocation not given. Sampling took place 63 days after the first vaccine or placebo injection. Profiled with immunoSEQ multiplex PCR; TCRdb holds only in-frame clones, not every one. The sample includes 400,000 to 450,000 clones, 75% to 95% of them seen just once. Germline V gives CDR1 WNHNN, CDR2 SYGVQD (reference sequence). Trimming left V 0 bases short and J 9 bases short, with 6 bases between. The CDR3 runs to 12 residues. General observations from the study: People given the vaccine had a wider spike-specific TCR breadth than placebo recipients did. Placebo and vaccine recipients had non-spike TCR breadth that was similar. Analyses that measured TCR breadth and depth may have underestimated total T cell responses.

This clone was counted many times. Antigen unknown. The TCR comes from a person between 18 and 60 years old who received the Ad26.COV2.S COVID-19 vaccine or a placebo. The V gene is TRBV10-1, the J gene TRBJ2-1; D may correspond to TRBD1 or TRBD2 (5 bases each). The sequencing here drew on peripheral blood, taken in a trial of Ad26.COV2.S vaccine versus placebo. The DNA of the CDR3 is TGCGCCAGCAGTGAGTCCGGGGCTGAGCAGTTCTTC. Translated: CASSESGAEQFF.